The present TCR beta chain was sequenced within a study of OX40 agonist ivuxolimab in advanced cancers. Study findings and constraints: More expanded clones were found, on average, in CD8+ than in CD4+ T cells. The CD4+ and CD8+ T cells in the blood had expanded clonally by week 6 at 0.1 to 3.0 mg/kg.

This clone was found a few times. What it binds is unknown. Germline loops: CDR1 SEHNR, CDR2 FQNEAQ (reference sequence). The CDR3 is 17 residues long. Trimming at V came to 5 bases and at J to 3 bases, leaving 9 bases not matched to a gene. Sequencing was performed with immunoSEQ multiplex PCR; in TCRdb, only in-frame clones are kept and a portion is missing. This table holds under 45,000 clones, 60% to 80% found once. The sample here was CD4+ or CD8+ T cells sorted from blood, taken in a trial of the OX40 agonist ivuxolimab. This chain connects TRBV7-9 to TRBJ1-4; 10 positions agree with TRBD1. This clonotype was sampled from an adult with an advanced solid tumor such as melanoma, head and neck, liver or kidney cancer. The DNA of the CDR3 is TGTGCCAGCAGCCCCGACAGGGGGCTCCCGTCTAATGAAAAACTGTTTTTT. It is translated as CASSPDRGLPSNEKLFF.